The 12 T cell receptor beta chains below come from one sample, sequenced in a study of technical replicates of blood from a handful of donors. The method was immunoSEQ multiplex PCR; TCRdb's version includes in-frame clones alone and lacks a portion of them. The data contain 66,000 or so clones, roughly 97% of them seen just once; the ten biggest clones take up 0.15% to 0.25%. The sample taken for sequencing was T cells isolated from PBMCs. The receptors were gathered from a human donor in good health.

The V gene is TRBV7-8, the J gene TRBJ1-1, with 7 bases that match TRBD1. V shed 4 bases and J 7 bases; nucleotides not matched to a gene: 15. This CDR3 has 16 residues. CDR1 and CDR2 (germline): SGHVS, FQNEAQ. CDR3 coding DNA: TGTGCCAGCAGCTCACTAACCGGGACAGTTTACAGTGAAGCTTTCTTT. Amino acid sequence: CASSSLTGTVYSEAFF.

V and J are TRBV9 and TRBJ2-2, with D possibly TRBD1 on 5 matching bases. V gave up 0 bases and J gave up 1 base, with 7 bases separating them. The length of the CDR3 is 15 residues. Germline assignment: CDR1 SGDLS and CDR2 YYNGEE. CDR3 bases: TGTGCCAGCAGCGTAGAAGGACAGAACACCGGGGAGCTGTTTTTT. Translating gives CASSVEGQNTGELFF. Complete variable domain (other parts from reference TRBV9 and TRBJ2-2): DSGVTQTPKHLITATGQRVTLRCSPRSGDLSVYWYQQSLDQGLQFLIQYYNGEERAKGNILERFSAQQFPDLHSELNLSSLELGDSALYFCASSVEGQNTGELFFGEGSRLTVL.

The chain is built from TRBV9 and TRBJ2-1; 9 bases map to TRBD2. The CDR3 loop spans 14 amino acids. Per the germline V gene, CDR1 is SGDLS and CDR2 is YYNGEE. V lost 9 bases, J lost 5 bases, and 9 bases stayed unmatched. The CDR3 reads CAKGGREGHNEQFF. CDR3 in DNA: TGTGCCAAAGGGGGGCGGGAGGGCCACAATGAGCAGTTCTTC. Full variable domain (remainder filled in from reference TRBV9 and TRBJ2-1): DSGVTQTPKHLITATGQRVTLRCSPRSGDLSVYWYQQSLDQGLQFLIQYYNGEERAKGNILERFSAQQFPDLHSELNLSSLELGDSALYFCAKGGREGHNEQFFGPGTRLTVL.

This chain links TRBV6-5 with TRBJ2-1; 10 bases align to TRBD1. CDR1 is MNHEY and CDR2 is SVGAGI in the germline V gene. V shed 4 bases, J shed 0 bases, and the junction held 3 bases outside the gene matches. The CDR3 extends over 16 amino acids. The CDR3 is CASSLGQGTSYNEQFF. For the CDR3, the DNA is TGTGCCAGCAGTTTGGGACAGGGGACCTCCTACAATGAGCAGTTCTTC.

This rearrangement joins TRBV9 to TRBJ1-5, with 7 bases aligning to TRBD1. V lost 0 bases and J lost 4; bases outside the gene matches: 1. This CDR3 is 14 amino acids long. Germline V CDR1 and CDR2: SGDLS, YYNGEE. The CDR3 is CASSVGDRNQPQHF. The CDR3 DNA sequence: TGTGCCAGCAGCGTAGGGGACAGAAATCAGCCCCAGCATTTT.

This clone appeared a single time. The rearrangement joins TRBV18 to TRBJ2-7; the D gene is possibly TRBD1 (6 bases). The CDR3 runs 13 residues. Trimming cost V 3 bases and J 2 bases, with 8 bases left between them. The germline CDR1 and CDR2 sequences are KGHSH and LQKENI. DNA of the CDR3: TGTGCCAGCTCACCCGGACAGACCTACGAGCAGTACTTC. Its protein product is CASSPGQTYEQYF.

V usage is TRBV21-1 and J usage is TRBJ2-7; the D call in the table, TRBD2, was not verified against the DNA. TRBV21-1 is shown as a pseudogene. The length of the CDR3 is 18 residues. The CDR3 nucleotides are TGTGCCAGCAGCAATGGAAGGAGGACTAGCGGGAGGTGCGACGAGCAGTACTTC. The encoded protein is CASSNGRRTSGRCDEQYF.

The gene calls are TRBV4-2 and TRBJ1-2, with D perhaps TRBD1 (6 bases). The ends were cut back, 1 base at V and 10 bases at J, with 28 bases in the middle. CDR1 LGHNA and CDR2 YNFKEQ come from the germline V gene. The CDR3 contains 18 residues. As DNA, the CDR3 is TGTGCCAGCAGCCAAGTCCGTTCTGGTGACAGGCCCCGAGGTGACTACACCTTC. Protein product: CASSQVRSGDRPRGDYTF.

This clone was detected only once. The chain has TRBV14 and TRBJ1-2, with D maybe TRBD1 (5 bases). The CDR3 loop spans 15 amino acids. The germline CDR1 and CDR2 sequences are SGHDN and FVKESK. The germline V and J ends were trimmed by 4 bases and 7 bases, with 19 bases remaining between them. CDR3 in DNA: TGTGCCAGCAGCCCGGCGGGGACGGACCCCTTTGGCTACACCTTC. It encodes CASSPAGTDPFGYTF.

The chain couples TRBV7-9 to TRBJ2-1; D is unresolved. The CDR3 runs to 11 residues. V was clipped by 5 bases and J by 13 bases, with 12 bases between them. The V gene's germline CDR1 is SEHNR and CDR2 FQNEAQ (reference sequence). The CDR3 here is CASSATSSQFF. The CDR3 DNA reads as TGTGCCAGCAGCGCCACAAGTTCCCAGTTCTTC. The variable domain in full, with the rest retrieved from reference TRBV7-9 and TRBJ2-1, is DTGVSQNPRHKITKRGQNVTFRCDPISEHNRLYWYRQTLGQGPEFLTYFQNEAQLEKSRLLSDRFSAERPKGSFSTLEIQRTEQGDSAMYLCASSATSSQFFGPGTRLTVL.

The gene calls are TRBV15 and TRBJ2-2, with D possibly TRBD1 on 6 matching bases. Germline V gene lookup returns CDR1 LNHNV and CDR2 YYDKDF (reference sequence). Trimming took 4 bases from V and 4 from J, leaving 10 bases between them. CDR3 length equals 14 residues. The CDR3 DNA reads as TGTGCCACCAGCATTCGACAGGCCACCGGGGAGCTGTTTTTT. It specifies CATSIRQATGELFF.

This clone was seen a single time. The V call is TRBV5-1, the J call TRBJ2-1; D unresolved. The germline V gene encodes CDR1 SGHRS and CDR2 YFSETQ. The CDR3 is 14 amino acids. V was pared by 3 bases and J by 1 base, with 8 bases between. The CDR3 protein is CASSSTGSYNEQFF. CDR3 DNA: TGCGCCAGCAGCTCGACTGGGTCCTACAATGAGCAGTTCTTC. Full variable domain (remainder filled in from reference TRBV5-1 and TRBJ2-1): KAGVTQTPRYLIKTRGQQVTLSCSPISGHRSVSWYQQTPGQGLQFLFEYFSETQRNKGNFPGRFSGRQFSNSRSEMNVSTLELGDSALYLCASSSTGSYNEQFFGPGTRLTVL.